Below, 16 T cell receptor beta chains from the same sample are listed, as sequenced in a study of T cell responses to AZD1222 COVID-19 vaccine. Here immunoSEQ multiplex PCR was the method, and the copy in TCRdb shows in-frame clones only, minus some. Of fewer than 150,000 clones in the sample, 85% to 95% are singletons; the top ten hold roughly 0.9%. Sequencing was performed on peripheral blood, taken on day 0 of AZD1222 vaccination. The receptors derive from an adult in good health.

V is TRBV19 and J is TRBJ1-6; 7 bases match TRBD1. V lost 3 bases, J lost 6 bases, and 5 bases stayed unmatched. The CDR3 is made up of 15 amino acids. Germline V gene sequence: CDR1 LNHDA, CDR2 SQIVND (reference sequence). This CDR3 is CASSIGTAINSPLHF. CDR3 coding DNA: TGTGCCAGTAGTATCGGGACAGCGATTAATTCACCCCTCCACTTT.

Written as DNA, the CDR3 is TGTGCCAGCAGCTCGACTGATTCTGGAAACACCATATATTTT. Residues: CASSSTDSGNTIYF. J is TRBJ1-3 and V is TRBV7-6; D remains ambiguous. V dropped 4 bases and J dropped 1 base, with 8 bases sitting between them. CDR3 size: 14 residues. Germline V gene sequence: CDR1 SGHVS, CDR2 FNYEAQ.

The chain recombines TRBV27 with TRBJ1-4; possible D gene TRBD1, 5 bases. Germline values: CDR1 MNHEY, CDR2 SMNVEV (reference sequence). Trimming removed 6 bases at V and 7 bases at J, with 9 bases between. The CDR3 is made up of 12 amino acids. CDR3 residues: CASSGGGEKLFF. In DNA, the CDR3 is TGTGCCAGCAGCGGGGGAGGTGAAAAACTGTTTTTT.

The chain is built from TRBV9 and TRBJ1-3; TRBD1 agrees at 8 bases. Germline V CDR1 and CDR2: SGDLS, YYNGEE. V was clipped by 5 bases and J by 2 bases; unmatched bases: 0. The length of the CDR3 is 13 residues. The CDR3 is CASRDRAGNTIYF. The CDR3 bases are TGTGCCAGCAGGGACAGGGCTGGAAACACCATATATTTT.

This chain connects TRBV5-4 to TRBJ1-2, with D uncertain. Trimming shortened V by 0 bases and J by 3 bases, and 6 bases separated the two germline ends. The CDR3 is made up of 13 amino acids. Germline CDR1 SGHNT, CDR2 YYREEE (reference sequence). The CDR3, as DNA: TGTGCCAGCAGCTTGGGGCAGTACTATGGCTACACCTTC. It yields the protein CASSLGQYYGYTF.

The chain links TRBV6-5 to TRBJ1-6, with unresolved D. CDR1 and CDR2 from the germline V gene are MNHEY and SVGAGI. This CDR3 comprises 11 residues. V dropped 8 bases and J dropped 8 bases, with 7 bases sitting between them. The CDR3 is CASGHDSPLHF. As DNA, the CDR3 is TGTGCCAGCGGGCACGATTCACCCCTCCACTTT.

This rearrangement joins TRBV12-3 or TRBV12-4 to TRBJ1-5; TRBD1 might be the D (6 bases). Trimming pared 2 bases from V and 11 bases from J, leaving 13 bases between. The CDR3 loop spans 13 amino acids. CDR3 in amino acids: CASSLRQGLSQHF. CDR3 in DNA: TGTGCCAGCAGTTTACGGCAGGGGCTATCCCAGCATTTT.

The chain is built from TRBV18 and TRBJ1-5, with TRBD1 as a possible D gene (5 bases). Trimming removed 1 base from V and 1 base from J, with 8 bases in between. The CDR3 runs 15 residues. From germline, CDR1 is KGHSH and CDR2 LQKENI. For the CDR3, the DNA is TGTGCCAGCTCACCACAGTCAGGGAGCAATCAGCCCCAGCATTTT. Amino acids: CASSPQSGSNQPQHF.

The V and J genes are TRBV7-8 and TRBJ2-7; 10 positions match TRBD1. Trimming cost V 5 bases and J 2 bases; bases outside gene matches: 6. This CDR3 has 15 residues. Germline V gene sequence: CDR1 SGHVS, CDR2 FQNEAQ. CDR3 bases: TGTGCCAGCAGCAAAGGGACAGGGGTTCCCTACGAGCAGTACTTC. Its protein product is CASSKGTGVPYEQYF.

The genes are TRBV29-1 and TRBJ1-1; D not certain. Germline assignment: CDR1 SQVTM and CDR2 ANQGSEA. CDR3 length: 12 amino acids. V was cut by 7 bases and J by 4 bases, with 13 bases left in between. CDR3 region: CSARRRGTEAFF. CDR3 DNA sequence: TGCAGCGCCCGACGGCGGGGCACTGAAGCTTTCTTT.

Regarding this clone: Other DNA sequences in the same sample also yield this CDR3. The rearrangement links TRBV9 to TRBJ2-5, with 7 bases identical to TRBD1. V shed 2 bases, J shed 5 bases, and the junction held 6 bases outside the gene matches. The CDR3 runs to 14 residues. The germline CDR1 and CDR2 sequences are SGDLS and YYNGEE. The CDR3 sequence is CASSVGQAGETQYF. CDR3 nucleotides: TGTGCCAGCAGCGTCGGACAGGCGGGTGAGACCCAGTACTTC.

This chain uses TRBV18 with TRBJ2-7, with D perhaps matching TRBD1 (6 bases). Per the germline V gene, CDR1 is KGHSH and CDR2 is LQKENI. The V end lost 2 bases, the J end lost 2 bases, and 16 bases lay between the germline ends. This CDR3 spans 16 amino acids. This CDR3 reads CASSPTGVRGPYEQYF. For the CDR3, the DNA is TGTGCCAGCTCACCAACTGGTGTCAGGGGCCCCTACGAGCAGTACTTC. The entire variable domain, with the rest obtained from reference TRBV18 and TRBJ2-7, is as follows: NAGVMQNPRHLVRRRGQEARLRCSPMKGHSHVYWYRQLPEEGLKFMVYLQKENIIDESGMPKERFSAEFPKEGPSILRIQQVVRGDSAAYFCASSPTGVRGPYEQYFGPGTRLTVT.

The V call is TRBV11-2, the J call TRBJ1-6; tentative D call: TRBD1 (5 bases). The germline V gene encodes CDR1 SGHAT and CDR2 FQNNGV. This CDR3 spans 17 amino acids. Trimming shortened V by 0 bases and J by 10 bases, and 19 bases separated the two germline ends. The CDR3 region is CASSLDHKLGGRSPLHF. The CDR3 nucleotides are TGTGCCAGCAGCTTAGATCACAAACTCGGGGGACGCTCACCCCTCCACTTT.

The chain is built from TRBV19 and TRBJ1-5; D perhaps matches TRBD1 (5 bases). Germline loops: CDR1 LNHDA, CDR2 SQIVND (reference sequence). The length of the CDR3 is 16 residues. V was cut by 7 bases and J by 5 bases, with 21 bases left in between. The CDR3 loop is CASKKQGREGDQPQHF. The CDR3 region has the DNA TGTGCCAGTAAAAAACAAGGCAGGGAAGGGGATCAGCCCCAGCATTTT.

This chain uses TRBV15 with TRBJ1-2, with D perhaps TRBD1 (6 bases). CDR1 and CDR2 from the germline V gene are LNHNV and YYDKDF (reference sequence). Trimming left V 9 bases short and J 4 bases short, with 18 bases between. The CDR3 has 14 amino acids. CDR3 loop: CATRWAGVSYGYTF. The DNA for the CDR3 is TGTGCCACACGGTGGGCAGGGGTTTCCTATGGCTACACCTTC. The full variable domain, in which reference TRBV15 and TRBJ1-2 provide the parts outside the CDR3, is DAMVIQNPRYQVTQFGKPVTLSCSQTLNHNVMYWYQQKSSQAPKLLFHYYDKDFNNEADTPDNFQSRRPNTSFCFLDIRSPGLGDTAMYLCATRWAGVSYGYTFGSGTRLTVV.

V is TRBV19 and J is TRBJ1-1; tentative D call: TRBD1 (5 bases). The germline CDR1 and CDR2 sequences are LNHDA and SQIVND (reference sequence). V was shortened by 6 bases and J by 8 bases, with 16 bases between the two germline ends. CDR3 length equals 13 residues. CDR3 sequence (DNA): TGTGCCAGTAGCCGACAGCAAGTTAAAGAAGCTTTCTTT. Amino acids: CASSRQQVKEAFF.